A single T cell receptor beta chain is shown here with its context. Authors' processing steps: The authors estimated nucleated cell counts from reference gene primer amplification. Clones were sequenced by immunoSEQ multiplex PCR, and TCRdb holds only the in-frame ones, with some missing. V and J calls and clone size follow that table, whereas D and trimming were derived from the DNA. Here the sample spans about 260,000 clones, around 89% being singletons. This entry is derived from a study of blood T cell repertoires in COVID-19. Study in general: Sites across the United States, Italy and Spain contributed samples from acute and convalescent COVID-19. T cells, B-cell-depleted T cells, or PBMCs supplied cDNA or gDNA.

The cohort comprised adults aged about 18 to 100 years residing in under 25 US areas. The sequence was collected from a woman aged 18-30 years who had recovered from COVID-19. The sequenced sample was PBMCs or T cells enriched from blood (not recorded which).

The CDR3 region is CASSLTLGAGELFF. The CDR3 DNA reads as TGTGCCAGCAGCTTAACGTTAGGAGCCGGGGAGCTGTTTTTT. The gene calls are TRBV7-3 and TRBJ2-2; D unclear. Germline V lookup: CDR1 SGHTA, CDR2 FQGTGA. V was trimmed by 0 bases and J by 6 bases, leaving 8 bases between them. The CDR3 is 14 residues long.